A single sample is the source of the 25 T cell receptor beta chains below, sequenced in a study of blood T cell repertoires in COVID-19. Clones were read by immunoSEQ multiplex PCR, and TCRdb kept only the in-frame ones, dropping some. Of over 200,000 clones in the sample, roughly 79% are singletons; the top ten hold about 15%. Sequencing was performed on PBMCs or T cells enriched from blood (not recorded which). Receptor source: a middle-aged man who had recovered from COVID-19.

The genes are TRBV13 and TRBJ1-2; TRBD1 aligns across 7 bases. The CDR3 spans 14 residues. Germline V gene sequence: CDR1 PRHDT, CDR2 FYEKMQ (reference sequence). V shed 5 bases, J shed 8 bases, and the junction held 11 bases outside the gene matches. CDR3 amino acids: CASSPGGEKEGYTF. The CDR3 DNA follows: TGTGCCAGCAGCCCAGGGGGAGAAAAAGAAGGCTACACCTTC.

This clone has only one observation. This chain joins TRBV10-1 and TRBJ2-7, with 7 bases lining up with TRBD1. V shed 4 bases and J 2 bases; nucleotides not matched to a gene: 5. The germline CDR1 and CDR2 sequences are WNHNN and SYGVQD (reference sequence). This CDR3 comprises 14 residues. CDR3 region: CASSGTGVPYEQYF. Here the CDR3 DNA reads TGCGCCAGCAGTGGGACAGGCGTTCCCTACGAGCAGTACTTC.

This chain uses TRBV6-5 with TRBJ1-4; D is perhaps TRBD1 (6 bases). Germline CDR1 reads MNHEY; CDR2 reads SVGAGI. V was clipped by 6 bases and J by 16 bases, with 21 bases between them. The CDR3 runs 13 residues. The CDR3, as DNA: TGTGCCAGCAGACCTAACCCGGGACACCAACAGTTTTTT. Translating it yields CASRPNPGHQQFF.

The chain is built from TRBV25-1 and TRBJ1-2; 7 nucleotides match TRBD1. The V gene's germline CDR1 is MGHDK and CDR2 SYGVNS. With V trimmed by 5 bases and J by 3 bases, 3 bases remained unmatched. The CDR3 covers 13 residues. CDR3 bases: TGTGCCAGCAGTCGACAGGGAGACTATGGCTACACCTTC. Amino acids: CASSRQGDYGYTF.

This clone was found once. V is TRBV27 and J is TRBJ2-2; 9 positions agree with TRBD2. V dropped 5 bases and J dropped 6; count of bases not matched to a gene: 13. CDR3 length: 17 amino acids. Germline V gene lookup returns CDR1 MNHEY and CDR2 SMNVEV (reference sequence). CDR3 sequence reads: CASSQPPLAGWPGELFF. The CDR3 DNA follows: TGTGCCAGCAGTCAGCCCCCCCTAGCGGGGTGGCCCGGGGAGCTGTTTTTT.

The genes are TRBV7-3 and TRBJ1-4; D not certain. Germline lookup yields CDR1 SGHTA and CDR2 FQGTGA. Trimming removed 5 bases at V and 7 bases at J, with 11 bases between. There are 13 residues in the CDR3. In nucleotides, the CDR3 is TGTGCCAGCAGCACACGGGAGGGTGAAAAACTGTTTTTT. Translated, it gives CASSTREGEKLFF.

In its sample, this clone was seen a few times. The rearrangement joins TRBV5-1 to TRBJ1-5; 9 positions match TRBD1. Germline V gene data show CDR1 as SGHRS and CDR2 as YFSETQ. This CDR3 contains 15 residues. Trimming at V came to 0 bases and at J to 6 bases, leaving 4 bases not matched to a gene. CDR3: CASSLGTGVGQPQHF. In DNA form, the CDR3 reads TGCGCCAGCAGCTTGGGGACAGGGGTCGGTCAGCCCCAGCATTTT.

This clone was observed a handful of times. The chain links TRBV18 to TRBJ1-1; maybe TRBD1 (5 bases). The CDR3 runs 12 residues. Germline assignment: CDR1 KGHSH and CDR2 LQKENI. Trimming stripped 3 bases from V and 7 bases from J, with 9 bases between. The DNA of the CDR3 is TGTGCCAGCTCACCCTGGGGCCATGAAGCTTTCTTT. It codes for CASSPWGHEAFF.

The chain joins TRBV28 to TRBJ1-6, with 7 bases lining up with TRBD1. J lost 6 bases, V lost 7 bases, and 9 bases had no gene match. Germline V CDR1 and CDR2: MDHEN, SYDVKM. This CDR3 is 15 amino acids long. CDR3 sequence (DNA): TGTGCCAGCAACTCGAGGGGGCGTTTTAATTCACCCCTCCACTTT. Translation gives CASNSRGRFNSPLHF.

This clone has ten or more counts. The chain has TRBV5-1 and TRBJ2-3; TRBD1 is a possible D gene (6 bases). V was cut by 3 bases and J by 1 base, with 9 bases left in between. This CDR3 has 14 amino acids. Per germline, CDR1 SGHRS and CDR2 YFSETQ. The CDR3 loop is CASSSNRGTDTQYF. The CDR3 nucleotides read TGCGCCAGCAGCTCCAACAGGGGCACAGATACGCAGTATTTT.

The rearrangement uses TRBV19 and TRBJ2-7; D not resolved. The germline V and J ends were trimmed by 9 bases and 4 bases, with 16 bases remaining between them. The CDR3 extends over 13 amino acids. In germline, CDR1 is LNHDA, CDR2 SQIVND (reference sequence). The CDR3 here is CASRPQNQYEQYF. CDR3 nucleotide sequence: TGTGCCAGCCGCCCCCAGAACCAGTACGAGCAGTACTTC.

This chain joins TRBV18 and TRBJ1-2, with a possible D match to TRBD1 (5 bases). The V gene lost 0 bases and the J gene lost 8 bases, with 10 bases spanning the gap. Germline assignment: CDR1 KGHSH and CDR2 LQKENI. The CDR3 length is 13 residues. CDR3 in DNA: TGTGCCAGCTCACCACCAACAGGTCGGGGCTACACCTTC. This translates into CASSPPTGRGYTF.

V is TRBV2 and J is TRBJ2-2; D call uncertain. V was shortened by 7 bases and J by 1 base, with 7 bases between the two germline ends. This CDR3 contains 13 residues. Germline lookup yields CDR1 SNHLY and CDR2 FYNNEI. DNA of the CDR3: TGTGCCAGCACCAATCAGAACACCGGGGAGCTGTTTTTT. Translation gives CASTNQNTGELFF. Full variable domain (rest looked up from reference TRBV2 and TRBJ2-2): EPEVTQTPSHQVTQMGQEVILRCVPISNHLYFYWYRQILGQKVEFLVSFYNNEISEKSEIFDDQFSVERPDGSNFTLKIRSTKLEDSAMYFCASTNQNTGELFFGEGSRLTVL.

This clone was counted between two and nine times. V is TRBV18 and J is TRBJ2-1; TRBD1 matches at 9 bases. Germline lookup yields CDR1 KGHSH and CDR2 LQKENI. After removal of 4 bases from V and 9 bases from J, the junction contained 7 bases not matched to a gene. The CDR3 has 14 residues. This chain's CDR3 is CASSLWDRDGEQFF. DNA of the CDR3: TGTGCCAGCTCACTGTGGGACAGGGATGGTGAGCAGTTCTTC.

This clone has more than one count but fewer than ten. The chain recombines TRBV27 with TRBJ2-3; 12 positions agree with TRBD2. The CDR3 has 15 residues. The V and J ends lost 6 bases and 4 bases, in that order; junction bases with no gene match: 5. Looked up from germline, CDR1 is MNHEY and CDR2 is SMNVEV (reference sequence). Written as DNA, the CDR3 is TGTGCCAGCAGGGCCTCTAGCGGGGGGGCAGATACGCAGTATTTT. It translates to CASRASSGGADTQYF.

This clone was recorded only once. This chain connects TRBV5-1 to TRBJ2-7; 8 bases align to TRBD1. J lost 6 bases, V lost 2 bases, and 4 bases had no gene match. The CDR3 has 13 amino acids. The germline CDR1 and CDR2 sequences are SGHRS and YFSETQ. DNA of the CDR3: TGCGCCAGCAGCTTATGGACAGGGTCCGAGCAGTACTTC. It encodes CASSLWTGSEQYF.

The chain recombines TRBV6-5 with TRBJ1-1; 12 nucleotides agree with TRBD1. Germline lookup yields CDR1 MNHEY and CDR2 SVGAGI. The length of the CDR3 is 15 residues. V was pared by 5 bases and J by 5 bases, with 6 bases of the junction left unmatched. Here the CDR3 DNA reads TGTGCCAGCAGTCATGGGACAGGGGGCGGGACTGAAGCTTTCTTT. Its translation is CASSHGTGGGTEAFF.

V usage is TRBV7-2 and J usage is TRBJ1-1; D not certain. CDR1 is SGHTA, CDR2 FQGNSA, per germline. CDR3 length: 13 amino acids. Deletions cut 1 base from V and 6 bases from J, with 9 bases between. CDR3 amino acids: CASSLGWRAEAFF. CDR3 in DNA: TGTGCCAGCAGCTTAGGATGGCGGGCTGAAGCTTTCTTT.

J is TRBJ2-2 and V is TRBV15; 7 positions agree with TRBD2. Germline CDR1 reads LNHNV; CDR2 reads YYDKDF (reference sequence). The CDR3 extends over 17 amino acids. V lost 1 base to trimming and J lost 3 bases; unmatched junction nucleotides: 8. In DNA, the CDR3 is TGTGCCACCAGCAGAGGCGGCGGGAGTGGGGACACCGGGGAGCTGTTTTTT. Encoded protein: CATSRGGGSGDTGELFF.

The V gene is TRBV7-8, the J gene TRBJ1-1; 8 bases align to TRBD1. In germline, CDR1 is SGHVS, CDR2 FQNEAQ. Losses at the gene ends were 9 bases for V and 7 bases for J; bases not matched to a gene: 10. The CDR3 covers 13 residues. CDR3 amino acids: CASHPGGAFEAFF. In DNA form, the CDR3 reads TGTGCCAGTCATCCAGGGGGCGCCTTTGAAGCTTTCTTT. Based on the CDR3 plus reference TRBV7-8 and TRBJ1-1, the full variable domain is GAGVSQSPRYKVAKRGQDVALRCDPISGHVSLFWYQQALGQGPEFLTYFQNEAQLDKSGLPSDRFFAERPEGSVSTLKIQRTQQEDSAVYLCASHPGGAFEAFFGQGTRLTVV.

The chain is built from TRBV10-2 and TRBJ2-7; no clear D. Trimming pared 4 bases from V and 2 bases from J, leaving 9 bases between. Germline loops: CDR1 WSHSY, CDR2 SAAADI. The CDR3 length is 13 residues. The CDR3 bases are TGCGCCAGCAGTGTTAATCCCCCCTACGAGCAGTACTTC. The encoded protein is CASSVNPPYEQYF.

By sample share, this clone is medium-sized. The chain links TRBV10-3 to TRBJ1-3; D gene unclear. The germline gives CDR1 ENHRY, CDR2 SYGVKD. CDR3 size: 15 residues. V was trimmed by 4 bases and J by 3 bases, leaving 13 bases between them. DNA of the CDR3: TGTGCCATCAGTGCTCAGGTAATCCGTGGAAACACCATATATTTT. It encodes CAISAQVIRGNTIYF.

The sample holds one count of this clone. The genes are TRBV5-4 and TRBJ1-1, with TRBD1 matching 9 bases. V was clipped by 3 bases and J by 3 bases; unmatched bases: 3. This CDR3 is built from 14 residues. Germline assignment: CDR1 SGHNT and CDR2 YYREEE (reference sequence). CDR3 sequence: CASSSRDRDTEAFF. The CDR3 DNA is TGTGCCAGCAGCTCCCGGGACAGGGACACTGAAGCTTTCTTT.

The chain recombines TRBV11-2 with TRBJ2-7; TRBD2 matches 11 bases. The CDR3 totals 16 residues. V was clipped by 4 bases and J by 6 bases; unmatched bases: 11. Germline V CDR1 and CDR2: SGHAT, FQNNGV. CDR3 region: CASSWKRGLAAPEQYF. The CDR3 DNA reads as TGTGCCAGCAGCTGGAAGCGGGGACTAGCGGCCCCCGAGCAGTACTTC.

This sequence joins TRBV7-8 and TRBJ2-7; 10 nucleotides align to TRBD1. Germline V gene data show CDR1 as SGHVS and CDR2 as FQNEAQ. The CDR3 consists of 15 residues. V trimming: 5 bases; J trimming: 6 bases; junction bases outside the gene matches: 10. The CDR3 DNA reads as TGTGCCAGCAGCGTCCTCCGGGACAGGGGTGGCGAGCAGTACTTC. Residues: CASSVLRDRGGEQYF.